This record concerns one T cell receptor beta chain sequence. Its antigen is still unknown. The source of the sample is a study of CD8 T cells in ankylosing spondylitis. Preparation of TCR beta libraries was done by quantitative 5'-RACE with molecular barcodes. TCRdb re-called the 5' RACE reads through MiXCR, storing one row per CDR3 protein. The sample records 200,000 to 250,000 distinct CDR3 sequences, approximately 12% being singletons. Study-wide results and limits: One TCR beta motif, made up of roughly eight highly homologous variants, appeared characteristic of ankylosing spondylitis blood. As reported, disease-linked clones showed significant enrichment in matched ankylosing spondylitis synovial fluid.

The sequenced material came from blood, either unsorted or a sorted T cell fraction (not recorded which). The sequence was obtained from a male donor with ankylosing spondylitis or in good health (not recorded which).

Here the CDR3 reads CACNRGVQETQYF. The CDR3 DNA sequence: TGCGCCTGCAACCGGGGGGTCCAAGAGACCCAGTACTTC. The rearrangement joins TRBV5-1 to TRBJ2-5, with TRBD2 matching over 7 bases. Looked up from germline, CDR1 is SGHRS and CDR2 is YFSETQ. J gave up 1 base and V 10 bases, and 7 bases lay outside the gene matches. The CDR3 has 13 amino acids.